The 5 T cell receptor beta chains below were found in one sample sequenced in a study of identical twins. TCRdb fed the 5' RACE reads into MiXCR, producing one record per CDR3 protein. The data hold fewer than 250,000 distinct CDR3 sequences, with around 10% observed a single time. The sample consisted of memory (CD45RO+) T cells sorted from blood. The origin of the receptors is a woman aged 18-35 years in good health.

In this sample, this clonotype turned up many times. V is TRBV5-1 and J is TRBJ1-2; TRBD1 aligns across 9 bases. Germline CDR1 and CDR2: SGHRS and YFSETQ. V shed 1 base, J shed 4 bases, and the junction held 5 bases outside the gene matches. The CDR3 loop spans 15 amino acids. This CDR3 is CASSLIGQGSYGYTF. DNA for the CDR3: TGCGCCAGCAGCTTGATCGGACAGGGGAGCTATGGCTACACCTTC.

Ten or more counts support this clonotype. The chain links TRBV27 to TRBJ2-3, with 8 bases fitting TRBD2. CDR1 MNHEY and CDR2 SMNVEV come from the germline V gene (reference sequence). The CDR3 has 14 amino acids. Losses at the gene ends were 8 bases for V and 2 bases for J; bases not matched to a gene: 6. The CDR3 loop is CASRRRGDTDTQYF. As DNA, the CDR3 is TGTGCCAGCCGGAGGCGGGGGGACACAGATACGCAGTATTTT.

The V gene is TRBV25-1, the J gene TRBJ2-3; D tentatively fits TRBD1 or TRBD2 (5 bases each). With 6 bases removed from V and 0 bases from J, the gap between germline ends came to 13 bases. Germline CDR1 MGHDK, CDR2 SYGVNS. CDR3 size: 15 residues. The CDR3 loop reads CASRPGTSSTDTQYF. The DNA of the CDR3 is TGTGCCAGCAGACCAGGGACCTCGAGCACAGATACGCAGTATTTT. Complete variable domain (other parts from reference TRBV25-1 and TRBJ2-3): EADIYQTPRYLVIGTGKKITLECSQTMGHDKMYWYQQDPGMELHLIHYSYGVNSTEKGDLSSESTVSRIRTEHFPLTLESARPSHTSQYLCASRPGTSSTDTQYFGPGTRLTVL.

This clonotype was detected ten times or more. V is TRBV5-1 and J is TRBJ2-2; a possible D gene is TRBD2 (6 bases). CDR1 is SGHRS, CDR2 YFSETQ, per germline. CDR3 length: 14 amino acids. V was pared by 3 bases and J by 5 bases, with 11 bases between. For the CDR3, the DNA is TGCGCCAGCAGCTCCGGGACTTCGACCGGGGAGCTGTTTTTT. This encodes CASSSGTSTGELFF.

This chain links TRBV6-1 with TRBJ1-1; TRBD1 agrees at 7 bases. Germline trimming cut 1 base from V and 7 bases from J; bases unmatched to any gene: 3. This CDR3 contains 13 residues. Germline CDR1 MNHNS, CDR2 SASEGT. CDR3 coding DNA: TGTGCCAGCAGTGAAGAAGGGGGCCTTGAAGCTTTCTTT. It specifies CASSEEGGLEAFF.